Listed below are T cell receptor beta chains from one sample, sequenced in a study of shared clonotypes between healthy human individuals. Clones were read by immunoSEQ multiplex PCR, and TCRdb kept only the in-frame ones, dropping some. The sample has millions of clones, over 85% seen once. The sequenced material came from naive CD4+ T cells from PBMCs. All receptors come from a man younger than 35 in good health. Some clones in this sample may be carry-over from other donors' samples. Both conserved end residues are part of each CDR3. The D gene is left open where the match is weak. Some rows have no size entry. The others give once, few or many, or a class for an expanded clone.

TGCGCCAGCAGCTTCGGGACTTACTACAATGAGCAGTTCTTC,CASSFGTYYNEQFF,NA,NA,TRBV5-1,TRBJ2-1
TGCGCCAGCAGCTCGGTAACAGGGGACCATGGCTACACCTTC,CASSSVTGDHGYTF,TRBD1,NA,TRBV5-1,TRBJ1-2
TGTGCCTGGAGTGTCGACGAAAAACTGTTTTTT,CAWSVDEKLFF,NA,NA,TRBV30,TRBJ1-4
TGTGCCTGGAATCGGAATACGCAGTATTTT,CAWNRNTQYF,NA,NA,TRBV30,TRBJ2-3
TGTGCCAGCAGCGTAGAGGATAGCGGGAGGGCATGGGCATCAGATACGCAGTATTTT,CASSVEDSGRAWASDTQYF,TRBD2,NA,TRBV9,TRBJ2-3
TGTGCCTGGAGTGCGGGTAACACTGAAGCTTTCTTT,CAWSAGNTEAFF,NA,NA,TRBV30,TRBJ1-1
TGTGCCAGCTCGCCGCCGGAAGAGACCCAGTACTTC,CASSPPEETQYF,NA,NA,TRBV18,TRBJ2-5
TGTGCCAGCAGTATACTAGGGGCTGGGGCCAACGTCCTGACTTTC,CASSILGAGANVLTF,NA,NA,TRBV28,TRBJ2-6
TGTGCCAGCAGCCTATCACAGGGCAGAGAGACCCAGTACTTC,CASSLSQGRETQYF,NA,NA,TRBV7-9,TRBJ2-5
TGCAGCGTTGGCCACCGAGGAGATACGCAGTATTTT,CSVGHRGDTQYF,NA,NA,TRBV29-1,TRBJ2-3
TGTGCCAGCATTAGAGACTCTACCTACGAGCAGTACTTC,CASIRDSTYEQYF,NA,NA,TRBV6-6,TRBJ2-7
TGTGCCAGCAGCCAACAGGGGGGCTACACTGAAGCTTTCTTT,CASSQQGGYTEAFF,TRBD1,once,TRBV7-9,TRBJ1-1
TGCGCCAGCAGCTTGGAACTAACGGGGGGCCTACTGTTTTTT,CASSLELTGGLLFF,NA,NA,TRBV5-1,TRBJ1-4